This is a list of T cell receptor beta chains from one sample in a study of T-cell memory formation after mild COVID-19. MiXCR, run by TCRdb on the 5' RACE reads, gives a single entry per CDR3 protein. Of 350,000 to 450,000 distinct CDR3 sequences in the sample, approximately 14% were seen once. The sequenced sample was PBMCs or a T cell subset sorted from them (not recorded which). The receptor source for this set is a young man who had mild COVID-19 (a few samples of this study predate the infection). Cell type and time point are not known. Each CDR3 is given with its conserved first and last residue. A D gene is named only where the DNA matches it firmly. Clone size is shown for a subset of rows, as once, few, many or a class of expanded clone.

>TRBV5-1|TRBJ1-3|few|-
TGCGCCAGCAGCTTGGCCCCCCACTCTGGAAACACCATATATTTT
CASSLAPHSGNTIYF
>TRBV5-1|TRBJ2-1|few|-
TGCGCCAGCAGCTTGGCGGCGGGGATGTACAATGAGCAGTTCTTC
CASSLAAGMYNEQFF
>TRBV5-6|TRBJ1-3|-|-
TGTGCCAGCAGCTTGGAAGGGGAAGAAAACACCATATATTTT
CASSLEGEENTIYF
>TRBV7-2|TRBJ2-2|many|-
TGTGCCAGCAGCACTAGACAGAGACCGAACACCGGGGAGCTGTTTTTT
CASSTRQRPNTGELFF
>TRBV9|TRBJ2-3|few|TRBD2
TGTGCCAGCAGCGTAGTGGGTAGCGGGGGGCCGGCCACAGATACGCAGTATTTT
CASSVVGSGGPATDTQYF
>TRBV7-9|TRBJ2-1|many|TRBD2
TGTGCCAGCAGCCCTGGGACTAGCGGGGGTATAGATTCCAATGAGCAGTTCTTC
CASSPGTSGGIDSNEQFF
>TRBV7-6|TRBJ1-3|-|-
TGTGCCAGCAGCACCCCCGCAGGAGGAAACACCATATATTTT
CASSTPAGGNTIYF
>TRBV2|TRBJ2-4|-|-
TGTGCCAGCAGTGACTCCCGGGGGGCCGTAGCCAAAAACATTCAGTACTTC
CASSDSRGAVAKNIQYF
>TRBV7-2|TRBJ2-2|-|TRBD2
TGTGCCAGCAGAAACCGGGGAGCGGGGGGGACCACCGGGGAGCTGTTTTTT
CASRNRGAGGTTGELFF
>TRBV5-5|TRBJ1-2|-|-
TGTGCCAGCAGCTTGGGGACAGACCTGAACTATGGCTACACCTTC
CASSLGTDLNYGYTF
>TRBV11-2|TRBJ1-1|-|-
TGTGCCAGCAGCTTTAATCCGGGGGGGAACACTGAAGCTTTCTTT
CASSFNPGGNTEAFF
>TRBV5-1|TRBJ2-7|many|TRBD1
TGCGCCAGCAGCCCCGGACAGGGGTACTACGAGCAGTACTTC
CASSPGQGYYEQYF
>TRBV24-1|TRBJ2-1|-|-
TGTGCCACCAGTGATCCGAGAACCCCCTCCTACAATGAGCAGTTCTTC
CATSDPRTPSYNEQFF
>TRBV4-3|TRBJ2-1|-|TRBD2
TGCGCCAGCAGCCGAGGAGCGGGGGAGAGCTCCTACAATGAGCAGTTCTTC
CASSRGAGESSYNEQFF
>TRBV6-2/TRBV6-3|TRBJ2-1|-|-
TGTGCCAGCAGTGACCGAGGGGAGCAGTTCTTC
CASSDRGEQFF
>TRBV4-3|TRBJ1-3|few|-
TGCGCCAGCAGCCAAGGGACCGCGCTACACGGAAACACCATATATTTT
CASSQGTALHGNTIYF
>TRBV7-2|TRBJ1-5|few|-
TGTGCCAGCAGCTTTCCGGACGACAATCAGCCCCAGCATTTT
CASSFPDDNQPQHF
>TRBV18|TRBJ2-4|-|-
TGTGCCAGCTCACCACAGGGCAAAAACATTCAGTACTTC
CASSPQGKNIQYF
>TRBV6-2/TRBV6-3|TRBJ1-1|few|-
TGTGCCAGCAGACGGGGGCTTGGCACTGAAGCTTTCTTT
CASRRGLGTEAFF
>TRBV2|TRBJ2-5|few|-
TGTGCCTGCAGGAGGTCCGGGACTTTCCAAGAGACCCAGTACTTC
CACRRSGTFQETQYF
>TRBV27|TRBJ1-2|-|-
TGTGCCAGCAGTGGCGGGGGTACATCACTGTTTGGCTACACCTTC
CASSGGGTSLFGYTF
>TRBV9|TRBJ2-7|-|-
TGTGCCAGCAGCCCTCGGGTCTCTCCGGGGTCGTACGAGCAGTACTTC
CASSPRVSPGSYEQYF
>TRBV7-2|TRBJ2-1|many|-
TGTGCCAGCAGCTTAGAGGCGGAGAATGAGCAGTTCTTC
CASSLEAENEQFF
>TRBV20-1|TRBJ2-1|-|-
TGCAGTGCTAGAGTTCTGGGTCTAGCTGACAATGAGCAGTTCTTC
CSARVLGLADNEQFF
>TRBV7-2|TRBJ2-1|-|TRBD1
TGTGCCAGCAGCGGGGGGACAGGATATGAGCAGTTCTTC
CASSGGTGYEQFF
>TRBV11-2|TRBJ1-1|-|TRBD1
TGTGCCAGCAGCAAGAGACAGGGAGGGTACGCTGAAGCTTTCTTT
CASSKRQGGYAEAFF
>TRBV24-1|TRBJ2-5|many|TRBD1
TGTGCCACCAGTGATTGGACAGGCCAAGAGACCCAGTACTTC
CATSDWTGQETQYF
>TRBV20-1|TRBJ2-1|-|-
TGCAGTGTCTTGGCTGCCTTTTTTGCCGGCTCCTACAATGAGCAGTTCTTC
CSVLAAFFAGSYNEQFF
>TRBV7-9|TRBJ1-2|-|TRBD1
TGTGCCAGCAGAAGACAGGGGGAGGATGGCTACACCTTC
CASRRQGEDGYTF
>TRBV7-2|TRBJ1-4|-|TRBD1
TGTGCCAGCAGCTTAAGAGGGGGCTGGGAAAAACTGTTTTTT
CASSLRGGWEKLFF
>TRBV11-2|TRBJ2-2|many|TRBD1
TGTGCCAGCAGCCTCGACAGGGGGAGCACCGGGGAGCTGTTTTTT
CASSLDRGSTGELFF
>TRBV5-1|TRBJ2-3|-|-
TGCGCCAGCAGCCCGGACGGGAATACGCAGTATTTT
CASSPDGNTQYF
>TRBV6-5|TRBJ2-7|few|-
TGTGCCAGCAGTTCGGACAGTGGGTATATCGAGCAGTACTTC
CASSSDSGYIEQYF
>TRBV20-1|TRBJ2-3|-|-
TGCAGTGCTTGGTACACCCGCACAGATACGCAGTATTTT
CSAWYTRTDTQYF
>TRBV11-3|TRBJ2-1|-|-
TGTGCCAGCAGCTTACCAGGGATCTACAATGAGCAGTTCTTC
CASSLPGIYNEQFF
>TRBV11-2|TRBJ2-1|-|TRBD2
TGTGCCAGCAGCTTAACGGGGGGGCCTCTCAATGAGCAGTTCTTC
CASSLTGGPLNEQFF
>TRBV4-1|TRBJ2-3|many|-
TGCGCCAGCAGCCAAGGTCCAGAATCAGATACGCAGTATTTT
CASSQGPESDTQYF
>TRBV19|TRBJ1-1|few|TRBD1
TGTGCCAGTAGTATAGGGCGGAGCGGGACAGGACGAGGGAGCACTGAAGCTTTCTTT
CASSIGRSGTGRGSTEAFF
>TRBV20-1|TRBJ2-3|-|-
TGCAGTGCTCCCTGGCAAGGAACAGATACGCAGTATTTT
CSAPWQGTDTQYF
>TRBV6-5|TRBJ1-4|many|-
TGTGCCAGCAGTTACTCACAGACGCGTGAAAAACTGTTTTTT
CASSYSQTREKLFF
>TRBV12-3/TRBV12-4|TRBJ1-5|-|-
TGTGCCAGCAGTTCGTCAAGGGTTATGGGTCCGCCCCAGCATTTT
CASSSSRVMGPPQHF
>TRBV20-1|TRBJ1-1|few|-
TGCAGTGCTAGGTGGCCGGACACTGAAGCTTTCTTT
CSARWPDTEAFF
>TRBV10-3|TRBJ1-2|few|-
TGTGCCATCAGTGAGGCGATCAGGTCTGCGAATGGCTACACCTTC
CAISEAIRSANGYTF
>TRBV9|TRBJ1-2|many|-
TGTGCCAGCAGCGCATCTACATCTGACTATGGCTACACCTTC
CASSASTSDYGYTF
>TRBV20-1|TRBJ2-6|-|-
TGCAGTGCGCCGTCTTGGGCCTCTGGGGCCAACGTCCTGACTTTC
CSAPSWASGANVLTF
>TRBV11-3|TRBJ2-4|-|TRBD2
TGTGCCAGCAGCCCCCGGACTAGCGGGGACCTAGCCAAAAACATTCAGTACTTC
CASSPRTSGDLAKNIQYF
>TRBV29-1|TRBJ2-3|few|TRBD2
TGCAGCGTTGGACTAGCGGGGGGGCAAGATACGCAGTATTTT
CSVGLAGGQDTQYF
>TRBV29-1|TRBJ2-5|-|TRBD1
TGCAGCGTCGGACGGGACAGCGTGGACTTC
CSVGRDSVDF
>TRBV4-3|TRBJ2-5|-|-
TGCGCCAGCAGCCCTCTCCGCGGTGAGACCCAGTACTTC
CASSPLRGETQYF
>TRBV10-3|TRBJ2-5|-|-
TGTGCCATCAGTGATGATCGGGGCTACCAAGAGACCCAGTACTTC
CAISDDRGYQETQYF
>TRBV5-5|TRBJ1-2|-|-
TGTGCCAGCAGGCACCCAGATACTTTCTATGGCTACACCTTC
CASRHPDTFYGYTF
>TRBV7-8|TRBJ2-3|-|-
TGTGCCAGCAGTACGGGACATACAGATACGCAGTATTTT
CASSTGHTDTQYF
>TRBV5-1|TRBJ2-2|many|TRBD2
TGCGCCAGCAGCTGGAGCGGGGCGAACACCGGGGAGCTGTTTTTT
CASSWSGANTGELFF
>TRBV7-9|TRBJ2-7|-|-
TGTGCCAGCAGCCCAGGGGCAGGGACGGAAGGCGAGCAGTACTTC
CASSPGAGTEGEQYF
>TRBV6-6|TRBJ1-1|-|-
TGTGCCAGCAGCCGTACCGGGGGTCTCGTCGTGAACACTGAAGCTTTCTTT
CASSRTGGLVVNTEAFF
>TRBV5-1|TRBJ2-3|few|-
TGCGCCAGCAGCTTGGATGGAGGGGGGTACCCAGATACGCAGTATTTT
CASSLDGGGYPDTQYF
>TRBV7-2|TRBJ2-3|few|-
TGTGCCAGCAGCTCCCAGGGGCAGCCAGATACGCAGTATTTT
CASSSQGQPDTQYF
>TRBV4-1|TRBJ1-3|few|-
TGCGCCAGCAGGGGTACGGGCTTCGGTGGAAACACCATATATTTT
CASRGTGFGGNTIYF
>TRBV4-1|TRBJ1-6|many|-
TGCGCCAGCAGCACTGTGGCTTCACCCCTCCACTTT
CASSTVASPLHF
>TRBV5-1|TRBJ2-3|many|-
TGCGCCAGCAGCTCCCAAGGTCCGGCAGGAACGCAGTATTTT
CASSSQGPAGTQYF